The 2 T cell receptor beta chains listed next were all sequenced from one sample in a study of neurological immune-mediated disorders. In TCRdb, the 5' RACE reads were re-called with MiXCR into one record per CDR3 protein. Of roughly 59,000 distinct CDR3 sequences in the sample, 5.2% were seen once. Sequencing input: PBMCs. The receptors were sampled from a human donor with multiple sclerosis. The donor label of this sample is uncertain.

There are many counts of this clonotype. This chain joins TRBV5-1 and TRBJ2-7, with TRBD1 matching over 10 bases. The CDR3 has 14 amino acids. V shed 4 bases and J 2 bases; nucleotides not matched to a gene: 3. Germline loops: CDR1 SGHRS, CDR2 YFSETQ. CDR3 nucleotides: TGCGCCAGCAGCGGGACAGGGGCCACCTACGAGCAGTACTTC. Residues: CASSGTGATYEQYF. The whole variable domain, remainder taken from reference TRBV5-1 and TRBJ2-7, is KAGVTQTPRYLIKTRGQQVTLSCSPISGHRSVSWYQQTPGQGLQFLFEYFSETQRNKGNFPGRFSGRQFSNSRSEMNVSTLELGDSALYLCASSGTGATYEQYFGPGTRLTVT.

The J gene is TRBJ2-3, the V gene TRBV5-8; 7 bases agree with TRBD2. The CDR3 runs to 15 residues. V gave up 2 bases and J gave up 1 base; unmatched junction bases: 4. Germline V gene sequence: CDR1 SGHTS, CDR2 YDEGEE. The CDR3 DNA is TGTGCCAGCAGCTTAGGGACTACCCGCACAGATACGCAGTATTTT. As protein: CASSLGTTRTDTQYF.